The clone carrying this T cell receptor (beta chain) has a handful of counts. What it recognizes is unknown. The data are from a study of cytomegalovirus exposure and HLA in healthy donors. Turning to the study itself: Membership in the Caucasian-associated ancestry cluster was found for 75% to 90% of roughly 400 genotyped donors.

The CDR3 is made up of 16 amino acids. CDR1 and CDR2 (germline): SGHTA, FQGNSA. V lost 4 bases to trimming and J lost 5 bases; unmatched junction nucleotides: 8. Primers for the PCR totalled 60 Vbeta and 13 Jbeta. Assay: immunoSEQ multiplex PCR; the TCRdb copy retains only in-frame clones and omits some. The table lists some 200,000 clones, approximately 11% of them singletons. The study, taken as a whole, reports: The study flagged some 180 TCR beta chains as cytomegalovirus-associated. Confirmation was obtained in vitro that three CMV-associated chains are specific for CMV antigens. Reportedly, a later analysis found an Asian-associated ancestry cluster had fewer N-insertions than the roughly 700-donor mean.

This sequence was found in a man aged 50-59 years in good health and CMV-seropositive. The specimen was PBMCs. The V call is TRBV7-2, the J call TRBJ2-5; 12 bases map to TRBD2. The CDR3 DNA sequence: TGTGCCAGCAGCTCTAGCGGGGGGGCAATTAGGGAGACCCAGTACTTC. Translation: CASSSSGGAIRETQYF.